This entry concerns a single TCR beta chain. These data are taken from a study of blood T cell repertoires in COVID-19. Study context: Donors in the United States, Italy and Spain gave samples during acute or convalescent COVID-19. T cells, B-cell-depleted T cells, or PBMCs provided the cDNA or gDNA that served as material.

Original processing notes: The assay estimated nucleated cells by amplifying reference gene primers. Profiled with immunoSEQ multiplex PCR; TCRdb holds only in-frame clones, not every one. The D gene and trimming were derived from the DNA, and the V and J assignments and clone size from that table. The table has approximately 60,000 clones, approximately 84% seen once; the top ten hold roughly 3.2%. The CDR3 loop spans 12 amino acids. Trimming took off 6 bases at V and 9 bases at J, with 12 bases between the two ends. The germline gives CDR1 SGHTA, CDR2 FQGTGA. The clonotype comes from a man over 45 with active COVID-19. Source material: peripheral blood. The V and J genes are TRBV7-3 and TRBJ2-1; the D gene is possibly TRBD1 (5 bases). The CDR3 DNA reads as TGTGCCAGCAGACGCAGGGTAGCTGAGCAGTTCTTC. This gives the protein CASRRRVAEQFF.